This T cell receptor (beta chain) was found in a study of blood T cell repertoires in COVID-19. Study as a whole: Samples representing acute and convalescent COVID-19 were sourced from the United States, Italy and Spain. From T cells, B-cell-depleted T cells, or PBMCs came the material, which was cDNA or gDNA.

Germline CDR1 MNHEY, CDR2 SMNVEV (reference sequence). This CDR3 region has 17 residues. V gave up 5 bases and J gave up 0 bases, with 20 bases separating them. Original handling: Amplification of reference gene primers was used by the study to estimate nucleated cell counts. The repertoire was sequenced with immunoSEQ multiplex PCR; TCRdb's copy has only in-frame clones and lacks some. V, J and clone size were drawn from that table, and D and trimming were deduced from the DNA. The table shows a few hundred thousand clones, with approximately 80% occurring only once. The specimen was peripheral blood. This chain links TRBV27 with TRBJ2-7; D possibly corresponds to TRBD2 (6 bases). This clonotype originated in a woman aged 18-30 years with acute or convalescent COVID-19. CDR3 loop: CASSQESGVSSSYEQYF. Written as DNA, the CDR3 is TGTGCCAGCAGTCAGGAATCGGGGGTATCAAGCTCCTACGAGCAGTACTTC.